This T cell receptor beta chain is from a study of cytotoxic CD8 clonotypes in ibrutinib-treated CLL. Study-level findings and limits: Among the clonotypes, public ones were uncommon and contracted or held stable on treatment.

V gave up 0 bases and J gave up 2 bases, with 11 bases separating them. Germline values: CDR1 MNHEY, CDR2 SVGAGI. The CDR3 spans 16 residues. The assay was immunoSEQ multiplex PCR, and TCRdb's table has in-frame clones only and misses some. The data hold just over 35,000 clones, with around 75% observed a single time. This clone was detected only a few times. Its antigen is still unknown. This rearrangement joins TRBV6-5 to TRBJ1-3; D is unclear. This TCR derives from a human donor with chronic lymphocytic leukemia. This sample comprised PBMCs, obtained at disease progression, from a patient treated with ibrutinib. The CDR3 DNA reads as TGTGCCAGCAGTTACTCGAGCAAGCCTCCTGGAAACACCATATATTTT. Protein: CASSYSSKPPGNTIYF.